This T cell receptor beta chain was sequenced in a study of OX40 agonist ivuxolimab in advanced cancers. For the wider study: Ivuxolimab was a fully human IgG2 agonistic monoclonal antibody targeting the costimulatory receptor OX40 (CD134). Intravenous ivuxolimab was administered to patients every 2 weeks at six dose levels: 0.01, 0.1, 0.3, 1.5, 3 and 10 mg/kg. Of the approximately 50 dose-escalation patients, hepatocellular carcinoma was present in some 19, melanoma in approximately 15, renal cell carcinoma in 9 and head and neck cancer in 9. In the dose-escalation cohort, roughly 80% of patients were male, and the mean age was around 60 years, with a range of about 23 to 90. Patients were allowed to have had prior anti-PD-1, anti-PD-L1 or anti-CTLA-4 therapy, and approximately 40% of the dose-escalation patients had been treated with checkpoint inhibitors. Partial responses occurred in three dose-escalation patients, of whom one had hepatocellular carcinoma and two had cutaneous melanoma. Peripheral TCRbeta sequencing aimed to test whether ivuxolimab altered TCR sequence diversity and caused clonal T-cell expansion. The monotherapy dose-escalation portion (N of about 50 patients) of the phase I ivuxolimab trial is reported in the paper. Broad study findings and their caveats: At doses of 0.1 to 3.0 mg/kg, clonal expansion of both CD4+ and CD8+ blood T cells was observed from baseline to week 6. Low levels of normalized T-cell clonal expansion were also seen in some patients who did not respond. Partial responders in the 0.1-3.0 mg/kg groups had among the lowest normalized peripheral clonal expansion, especially among CD8+ T cells. On average, CD8+ T cells showed more expanded clones than CD4+ T cells after ivuxolimab. The antigen specificity of the peripheral T cells that underwent clonal expansion was not determined.

Patients with autoimmune disease history or receiving systemic immunosuppression were excluded from the trial. In every dose cohort, peripheral blood was drawn for TCR sequencing at baseline, cycle 4 day 1, and cycle 7 day 1. Samples came from an open-label, multicenter, first-in-human phase I dose-escalation trial of ivuxolimab. Adults with locally advanced or metastatic melanoma, renal cell carcinoma, hepatocellular carcinoma or head and neck squamous cell carcinoma were enrolled in the trial. Before TCR sequencing, CD4+ T cells and CD8+ T cells were sorted from peripheral blood as separate populations. Of note for this clone: Which antigen it targets is not known. Base-call qualities are not available, and no considerably larger clone is one nucleotide away.

The CDR3 spans 15 residues, from the cysteine through the phenylalanine. CDR3 DNA only is kept here, 45 bases in frame from base 1. V and J are trimmed by 3 bases and 1 base, and the gene matches miss 3 bases of the junction. CDR1 LNHDA and CDR2 SQIVND were looked up in the germline V gene (reference sequence). Genomic DNA was isolated from the sorted cells so that the TCRbeta CDR3 region could be sequenced. The immunoSEQ Assay was used to sequence the TCRbeta CDR3 regions. The table comes from immuneACCESS by way of TCRdb, which keeps in-frame sequences with V and J called. Part of the clones is missing from these tables; in studies checked, under half for an unresolved V gene and the rest for unknown reasons. This sample lists fewer than 110,000 clones; under 95% were detected once. Approximately 1.1% of the sample goes to the ten largest clones.

Material: CD4+ or CD8+ T cells sorted from blood, obtained in a trial of the OX40 agonist ivuxolimab. The clonotype comes from an adult with an advanced solid tumor such as melanoma, head and neck, liver or kidney cancer. This chain joins TRBV19 to TRBJ1-1; a stretch of 9 junction bases matches TRBD1. DNA sequence: TGTGCCAGTAGTATGGCGACAGGGGGGAACACTGAAGCTTTCTTT. It translates as CASSMATGGNTEAFF.